Below, 26 T cell receptor beta chains from the same sample are listed, as sequenced in a study of blood T cell repertoires in COVID-19. Method: immunoSEQ multiplex PCR; TCRdb's copy keeps in-frame clones and lacks some. The table shows around 130,000 clones, with around 88% occurring only once. Material for sequencing was peripheral blood. The receptors stem from a woman aged 50 to 60 who had recovered from COVID-19.

The rearrangement links TRBV4-1 to TRBJ2-2; 8 nucleotides agree with TRBD1. The CDR3 sequence is 14 residues long. J gave up 6 bases and V 4 bases, and 4 bases lay outside the gene matches. In germline, CDR1 is MGHRA, CDR2 YSYEKL. This CDR3 is CASSPGRGPGELFF. For the CDR3, the DNA is TGCGCCAGCAGCCCGGGCAGGGGGCCCGGGGAGCTGTTTTTT.

The chain employs TRBV9 and TRBJ2-3; a possible D gene is TRBD1 (6 bases). Germline CDR1 and CDR2: SGDLS and YYNGEE. The CDR3 totals 15 residues. Trimming removed 0 bases at V and 2 bases at J, with 10 bases between. The CDR3 reads CASSVGRGNTDTQYF. CDR3 DNA: TGTGCCAGCAGCGTAGGTAGGGGGAACACAGATACGCAGTATTTT.

The V call is TRBV4-2, the J call TRBJ2-2; TRBD1 matches at 10 bases. Germline-derived CDR1 and CDR2 are LGHNA and YNFKEQ. The CDR3 contains 15 residues. Trimming at V came to 4 bases and at J to 6 bases, leaving 5 bases not matched to a gene. Written as DNA, the CDR3 is TGTGCCAGCAGCCCGCGGGACAGGGGTGCCGGGGAGCTGTTTTTT. This sequence encodes CASSPRDRGAGELFF.

The chain joins TRBV5-4 to TRBJ2-5; D possibly corresponds to TRBD2 (5 bases). This CDR3 region has 14 residues. The germline gives CDR1 SGHNT, CDR2 YYREEE (reference sequence). Between the trimmed V and J ends, which lost 4 bases and 4 bases, there was a span of 14 bases. The CDR3 is CASSGGLARETQYF. The CDR3 DNA is TGTGCCAGCAGCGGCGGACTGGCTAGAGAGACCCAGTACTTC.

The chain employs TRBV28 and TRBJ2-7; tentatively, D is TRBD1 (5 bases). The CDR3 sequence is 12 residues long. With 8 bases removed from V and 4 bases from J, the gap between germline ends came to 12 bases. The germline CDR1 and CDR2 sequences are MDHEN and SYDVKM. CDR3: CASGRQGYEQYF. In DNA form, the CDR3 reads TGTGCCAGCGGACGGCAGGGTTACGAGCAGTACTTC.

The rearrangement uses TRBV6-5 and TRBJ1-1; D perhaps matches TRBD1 (5 bases). Germline-derived CDR1 and CDR2 are MNHEY and SVGAGI. Trimming took 2 bases from V and 0 from J, leaving 13 bases between them. The CDR3 is 16 residues long. CDR3 DNA: TGTGCCAGCAGTTACGGCGCAGGGTCGATGAACACTGAAGCTTTCTTT. It specifies CASSYGAGSMNTEAFF.

The V call is TRBV4-1, the J call TRBJ2-7; the match to TRBD2 covers 13 bases. Germline assignment: CDR1 MGHRA and CDR2 YSYEKL. V lost 8 bases and J lost 2; bases outside the gene matches: 9. The CDR3 has 16 residues. The CDR3 here is CASGLTSGGSPYEQYF. The CDR3, as DNA: TGCGCCAGCGGCCTGACTAGCGGGGGGAGCCCCTACGAGCAGTACTTC.

This clone has just a few counts. The chain joins TRBV5-1 to TRBJ2-3; TRBD2 matches at 9 bases. Germline V CDR1 and CDR2: SGHRS, YFSETQ. This CDR3 is built from 17 residues. V gave up 4 bases and J gave up 0 bases; unmatched junction bases: 9. The CDR3 region is CASSPITSGPSTDTQYF. As DNA, the CDR3 is TGCGCCAGCAGCCCGATTACTAGCGGGCCTAGCACAGATACGCAGTATTTT.

V is TRBV2 and J is TRBJ1-1, with TRBD1 matching 7 bases. This CDR3 is built from 14 residues. CDR1 is SNHLY and CDR2 is FYNNEI in the germline V gene. Trimming removed 2 bases from V and 4 bases from J; junction bases left unmatched: 4. The CDR3 DNA sequence: TGTGCCAGCAGTGAACTTAGGGGGCGCACTGAAGCTTTCTTT. This codes for CASSELRGRTEAFF. The full variable domain, rest sourced from reference TRBV2 and TRBJ1-1, is EPEVTQTPSHQVTQMGQEVILRCVPISNHLYFYWYRQILGQKVEFLVSFYNNEISEKSEIFDDQFSVERPDGSNFTLKIRSTKLEDSAMYFCASSELRGRTEAFFGQGTRLTVV.

This chain joins TRBV5-6 and TRBJ1-5, with 7 bases lining up with TRBD1. The CDR3 has 12 amino acids. Per germline, CDR1 SGHDT and CDR2 YYEEEE. Germline trimming cut 2 bases from V and 9 bases from J; bases unmatched to any gene: 2. The CDR3 spells CASSLPGGPQHF. In nucleotides, the CDR3 is TGTGCCAGCAGCTTACCAGGGGGGCCCCAGCATTTT.

This clone was found once. The rearrangement uses TRBV5-7 and TRBJ2-7, with D uncertain. TRBV5-7 is classed as an ORF, of uncertain function. The CDR3 sequence is 19 residues long. Trimming stripped 0 bases from V and 3 bases from J, with 25 bases between. The CDR3 reads CASSLVADLRVEACYEQYF. The CDR3, as DNA: TGTGCCAGCAGCTTGGTCGCTGATCTTCGGGTTGAGGCTTGCTACGAGCAGTACTTC.

This chain joins TRBV2 and TRBJ2-5, with D uncertain. Germline V gene data show CDR1 as SNHLY and CDR2 as FYNNEI. The CDR3 covers 14 residues. The V end lost 4 bases, the J end lost 5 bases, and 14 bases lay between the germline ends. As DNA, the CDR3 is TGTGCCAGCAGTGTAGGCGAGTTCGGGGAGACCCAGTACTTC. Translated: CASSVGEFGETQYF.

The sample holds a few counts of this clone. The rearrangement uses TRBV15 and TRBJ2-5, with no clear D. The CDR3 has 13 residues. Germline V gene lookup returns CDR1 LNHNV and CDR2 YYDKDF (reference sequence). Trimming stripped 5 bases from V and 2 bases from J, with 9 bases between. CDR3 protein: CATSPRYQETQYF. The DNA of the CDR3 is TGTGCCACCAGCCCCCGTTATCAAGAGACCCAGTACTTC.

V and J are TRBV5-4 and TRBJ2-7; the match to TRBD2 covers 16 bases. CDR3 size: 15 residues. Germline V gene sequence: CDR1 SGHNT, CDR2 YYREEE (reference sequence). Trimming took 3 bases from V and 10 from J; bases not matched to a gene: 7. The CDR3 DNA is TGTGCCAGCAGCTCCTCCGGGACTAGCGGGAGGGGACAGTACTTC. This gives the protein CASSSSGTSGRGQYF.

There are a few counts of this clone. The J gene is TRBJ1-1, the V gene TRBV6-5, with D maybe TRBD1 (6 bases). The CDR3 runs 15 residues. Per the germline V gene, CDR1 is MNHEY and CDR2 is SVGAGI. The ends were cut back, 4 bases at V and 1 base at J, with 13 bases in the middle. The CDR3 DNA follows: TGTGCCAGCAGTTTGACAGGAGTGCAGAACACTGAAGCTTTCTTT. Translation gives CASSLTGVQNTEAFF.

The chain has TRBV9 and TRBJ2-1; tentatively, D is TRBD1 (5 bases). Trimming took off 0 bases at V and 8 bases at J, with 15 bases between the two ends. Germline V lookup: CDR1 SGDLS, CDR2 YYNGEE. This CDR3 comprises 15 residues. This CDR3 is CASSVEGAPRDEQFF. The CDR3 region has the DNA TGTGCCAGCAGCGTAGAAGGGGCCCCCCGTGATGAGCAGTTCTTC.

J is TRBJ2-3 and V is TRBV7-9; TRBD1 agrees at 8 bases. CDR3 length: 15 residues. Germline-derived CDR1 and CDR2 are SEHNR and FQNEAQ (reference sequence). V shed 6 bases and J 1 base; nucleotides not matched to a gene: 6. The CDR3 here is CASRGRGLRTDTQYF. CDR3 coding DNA: TGTGCCAGCAGAGGCAGGGGGCTCCGCACAGATACGCAGTATTTT.

The chain employs TRBV3-1 (or the pseudogene TRBV3-2) and TRBJ2-5; 8 bases line up with TRBD2. Germline CDR1 and CDR2: LGHDT and YNNKEL (reference sequence). V dropped 3 bases and J dropped 5; count of bases not matched to a gene: 17. This CDR3 contains 18 residues. CDR3 DNA: TGTGCCAGCAGCCAGACCCCGCGTGTGCGGGAGGACTGGGAGACCCAGTACTTC. Protein: CASSQTPRVREDWETQYF.

The CDR3 DNA reads as TGTGCCAGCAGCTTAGAAGCTGGTTACAATGAGCAGTTCTTC. Protein: CASSLEAGYNEQFF. J is TRBJ2-1 and V is TRBV11-1, with unresolved D. The CDR3 runs to 14 residues. V shed 1 base and J shed 4 bases, with 8 bases lying between them. Germline CDR1 SGHAT, CDR2 FQDESV (reference sequence).

This sequence joins TRBV4-1 and TRBJ2-7; D unclear. The V gene's germline CDR1 is MGHRA and CDR2 YSYEKL. Trimming pared 0 bases from V and 4 bases from J, leaving 10 bases between. The CDR3 has 14 amino acids. The CDR3 spells CASSQDEQIYEQYF. The CDR3 nucleotides read TGCGCCAGCAGCCAAGATGAACAGATATACGAGCAGTACTTC.

V and J are TRBV19 and TRBJ2-7; 8 bases map to TRBD1. Germline CDR1 and CDR2: LNHDA and SQIVND (reference sequence). V lost 7 bases, J lost 7 bases, and 15 bases stayed unmatched. This CDR3 contains 15 residues. The chain's CDR3 is CASTNYGTGGYEQYF. The CDR3 DNA is TGTGCCAGTACCAACTACGGAACAGGGGGATATGAGCAGTACTTC.

The chain couples TRBV7-9 to TRBJ2-1, with TRBD2 as a possible D gene (6 bases). The CDR3 runs to 13 residues. Trimming removed 3 bases at V and 8 bases at J, with 11 bases between. Looked up from germline, CDR1 is SEHNR and CDR2 is FQNEAQ (reference sequence). The CDR3 nucleotides read TGTGCCAGCAGCTTGACTAGTGTCGATGAGCAGTTCTTC. This encodes CASSLTSVDEQFF.

The V call is TRBV3-1 (or the pseudogene TRBV3-2), the J call TRBJ2-7; the D gene is possibly TRBD2 (6 bases). The CDR3 spans 13 residues. Germline V gene sequence: CDR1 LGHDT, CDR2 YNNKEL (reference sequence). Trimming took 3 bases from V and 6 from J, leaving 12 bases between them. DNA of the CDR3: TGTGCCAGCAGCCAGACTAGTATTGGCGAGCAGTACTTC. It codes for CASSQTSIGEQYF.

The rearrangement joins TRBV29-1 to TRBJ1-3; D call uncertain. The V gene lost 4 bases and the J gene lost 10 bases, with 17 bases spanning the gap. Germline loops: CDR1 SQVTM, CDR2 ANQGSEA. The CDR3 spans 13 residues. Written as DNA, the CDR3 is TGCAGCGTTGCACCAACATCGGGAGGGACCATATATTTT. As protein: CSVAPTSGGTIYF.

V and J are TRBV9 and TRBJ2-3, with D unresolved. This CDR3 has 15 amino acids. V was pared by 4 bases and J by 0 bases, with 12 bases between. The germline V gene has CDR1 SGDLS and CDR2 YYNGEE. The CDR3 DNA sequence: TGTGCCAGCAGCCCTAAAAGCGCTAGCACAGATACGCAGTATTTT. Its protein is CASSPKSASTDTQYF.

The CDR3 spells CASSWRAGELFF. Written as DNA, the CDR3 is TGTGCCAGCAGCTGGAGAGCCGGGGAGCTGTTTTTT. The chain carries TRBV6-2 or TRBV6-3 and TRBJ2-2, with D hard to call. Trimming removed 6 bases at V and 6 bases at J, with 8 bases between. The CDR3 loop spans 12 amino acids. The V gene's germline CDR1 is MNHEY and CDR2 SVGEGT.